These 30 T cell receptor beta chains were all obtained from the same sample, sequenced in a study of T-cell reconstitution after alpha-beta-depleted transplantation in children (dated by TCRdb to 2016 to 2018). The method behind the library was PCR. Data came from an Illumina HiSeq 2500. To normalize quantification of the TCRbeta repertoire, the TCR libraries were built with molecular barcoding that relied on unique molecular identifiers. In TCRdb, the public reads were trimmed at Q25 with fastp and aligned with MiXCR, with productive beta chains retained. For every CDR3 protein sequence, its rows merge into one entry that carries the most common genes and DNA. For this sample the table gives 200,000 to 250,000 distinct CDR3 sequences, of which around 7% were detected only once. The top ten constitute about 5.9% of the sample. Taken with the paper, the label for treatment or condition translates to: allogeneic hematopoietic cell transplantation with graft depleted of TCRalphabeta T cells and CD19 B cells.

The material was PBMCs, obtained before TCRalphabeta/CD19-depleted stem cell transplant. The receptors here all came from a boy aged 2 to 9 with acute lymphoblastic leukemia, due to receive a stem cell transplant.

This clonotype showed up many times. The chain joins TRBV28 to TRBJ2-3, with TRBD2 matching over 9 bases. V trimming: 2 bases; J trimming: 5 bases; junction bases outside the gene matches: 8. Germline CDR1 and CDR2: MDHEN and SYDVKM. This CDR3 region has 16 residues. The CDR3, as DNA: TGTGCCAGCAGTTTACCGGCAGCGGGAGGTGGAGATACGCAGTATTTT. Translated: CASSLPAAGGGDTQYF.

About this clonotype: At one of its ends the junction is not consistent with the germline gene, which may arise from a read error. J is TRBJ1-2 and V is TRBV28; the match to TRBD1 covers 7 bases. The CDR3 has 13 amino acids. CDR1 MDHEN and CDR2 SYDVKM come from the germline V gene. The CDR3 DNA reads TGTGCCAGGAGTTTAGGGACAGACTATGGCTACACCTTC. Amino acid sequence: CARSLGTDYGYTF.

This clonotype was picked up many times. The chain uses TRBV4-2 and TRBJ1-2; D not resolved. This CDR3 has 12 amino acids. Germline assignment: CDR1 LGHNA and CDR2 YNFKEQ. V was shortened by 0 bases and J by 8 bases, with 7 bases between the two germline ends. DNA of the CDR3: TGTGCCAGCAGCCAAGATCGTCTAGGCTACACCTTC. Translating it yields CASSQDRLGYTF.

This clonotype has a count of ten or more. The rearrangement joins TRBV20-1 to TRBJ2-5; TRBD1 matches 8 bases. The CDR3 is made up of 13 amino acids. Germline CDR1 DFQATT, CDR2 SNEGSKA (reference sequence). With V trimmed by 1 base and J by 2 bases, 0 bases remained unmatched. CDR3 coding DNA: TGCAGTGCTAGAGGACAGGGGCAAGAGACCCAGTACTTC. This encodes CSARGQGQETQYF.

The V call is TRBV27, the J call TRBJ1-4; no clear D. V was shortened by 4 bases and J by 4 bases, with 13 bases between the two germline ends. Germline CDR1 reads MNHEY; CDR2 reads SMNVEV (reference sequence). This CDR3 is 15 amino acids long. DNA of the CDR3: TGTGCCAGCAGTTATTCAGGACCTGATAATGAAAAACTGTTTTTT. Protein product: CASSYSGPDNEKLFF.

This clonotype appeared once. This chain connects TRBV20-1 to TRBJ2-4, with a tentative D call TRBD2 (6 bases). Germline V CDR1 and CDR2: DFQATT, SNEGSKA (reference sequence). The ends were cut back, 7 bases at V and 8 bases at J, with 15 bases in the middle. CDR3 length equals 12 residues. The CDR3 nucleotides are TGCAGTGTTAACCCGGGAGAGGACATTCAGTACTTC. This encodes CSVNPGEDIQYF.

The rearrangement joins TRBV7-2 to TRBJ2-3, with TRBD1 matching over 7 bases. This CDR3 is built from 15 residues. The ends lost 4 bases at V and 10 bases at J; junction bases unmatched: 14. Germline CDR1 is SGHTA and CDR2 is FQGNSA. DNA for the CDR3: TGTGCCAGCAGCTCTGACTACGGGACAGCCCCCCCGCAGTATTTT. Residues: CASSSDYGTAPPQYF.

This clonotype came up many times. The chain's CDR3 is CSARTGLGETQYF. CDR3 nucleotide sequence: TGCAGTGCGCGAACAGGGTTGGGAGAGACCCAGTACTTC. The rearrangement links TRBV20-1 to TRBJ2-5; TRBD1 might be the D (6 bases). Per the germline V gene, CDR1 is DFQATT and CDR2 is SNEGSKA (reference sequence). V gave up 6 bases and J gave up 4 bases, with 15 bases separating them. CDR3 size: 13 residues.

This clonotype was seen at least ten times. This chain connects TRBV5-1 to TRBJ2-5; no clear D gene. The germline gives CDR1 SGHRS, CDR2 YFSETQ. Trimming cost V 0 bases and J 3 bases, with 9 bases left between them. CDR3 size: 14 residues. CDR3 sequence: CASSLAVTEETQYF. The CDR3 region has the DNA TGCGCCAGCAGCTTGGCGGTAACCGAAGAGACCCAGTACTTC.

CDR3 amino acids: CASSLALFVGNTEAFF. The CDR3 DNA reads TGTGCCAGCAGCTTGGCCCTATTCGTGGGGAACACTGAAGCTTTCTTT. This chain links TRBV5-5 with TRBJ1-1, with no clear D. CDR1 and CDR2 (germline): SGHKS, YYEKEE (reference sequence). There are 16 residues in the CDR3. Trimming shortened V by 0 bases and J by 1 base, and 13 bases separated the two germline ends.

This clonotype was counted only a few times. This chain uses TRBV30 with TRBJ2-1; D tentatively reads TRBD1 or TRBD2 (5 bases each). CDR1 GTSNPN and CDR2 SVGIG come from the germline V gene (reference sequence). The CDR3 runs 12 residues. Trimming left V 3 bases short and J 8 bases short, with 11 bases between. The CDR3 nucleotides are TGTGCCTGGAGACAGGTTAGCGATGAGCAGTTCTTC. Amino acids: CAWRQVSDEQFF.

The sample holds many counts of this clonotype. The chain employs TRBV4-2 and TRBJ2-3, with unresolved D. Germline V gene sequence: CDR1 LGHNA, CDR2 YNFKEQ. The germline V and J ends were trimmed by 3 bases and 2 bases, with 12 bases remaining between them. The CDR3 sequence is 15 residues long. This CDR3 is CASSQALTDTDTQYF. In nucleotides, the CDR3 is TGTGCCAGCAGCCAGGCCCTAACAGACACAGATACGCAGTATTTT.

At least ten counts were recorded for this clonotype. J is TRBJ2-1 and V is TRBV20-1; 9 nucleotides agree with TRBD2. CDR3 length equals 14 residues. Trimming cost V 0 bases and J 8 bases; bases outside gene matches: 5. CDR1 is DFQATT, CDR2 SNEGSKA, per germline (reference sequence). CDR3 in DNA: TGCAGTGCTAGAGAGGCGGGAGGGCGGGATGAGCAGTTCTTC. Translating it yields CSAREAGGRDEQFF.

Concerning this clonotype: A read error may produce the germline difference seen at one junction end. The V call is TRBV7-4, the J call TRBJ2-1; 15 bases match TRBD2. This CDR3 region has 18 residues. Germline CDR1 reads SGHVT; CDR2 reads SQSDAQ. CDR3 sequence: CACSPGLAGGSAYNEQFF. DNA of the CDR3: TGTGCCTGCAGCCCGGGACTAGCGGGGGGATCGGCCTACAATGAGCAGTTCTTC.

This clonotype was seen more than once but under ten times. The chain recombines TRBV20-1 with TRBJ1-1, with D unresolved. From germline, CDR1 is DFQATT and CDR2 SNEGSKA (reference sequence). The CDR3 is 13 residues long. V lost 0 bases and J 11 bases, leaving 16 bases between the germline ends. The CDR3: CSARDPGSLWAFF. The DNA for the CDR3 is TGCAGTGCTAGAGATCCGGGGTCCCTGTGGGCTTTCTTT.

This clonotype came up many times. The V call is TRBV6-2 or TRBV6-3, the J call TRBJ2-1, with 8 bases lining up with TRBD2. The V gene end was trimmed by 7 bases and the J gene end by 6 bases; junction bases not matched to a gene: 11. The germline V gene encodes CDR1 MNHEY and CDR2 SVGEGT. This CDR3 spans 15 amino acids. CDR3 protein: CASTLPSGGGNEQFF. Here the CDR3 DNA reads TGTGCCAGCACCCTCCCCAGCGGGGGAGGCAATGAGCAGTTCTTC.

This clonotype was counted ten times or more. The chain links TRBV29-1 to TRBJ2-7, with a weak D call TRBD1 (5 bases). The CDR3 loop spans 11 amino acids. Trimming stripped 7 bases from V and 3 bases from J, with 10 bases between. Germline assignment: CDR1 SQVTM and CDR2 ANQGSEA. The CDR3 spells CSADIDYEQYF. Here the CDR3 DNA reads TGCAGCGCGGACATAGACTACGAGCAGTACTTC.

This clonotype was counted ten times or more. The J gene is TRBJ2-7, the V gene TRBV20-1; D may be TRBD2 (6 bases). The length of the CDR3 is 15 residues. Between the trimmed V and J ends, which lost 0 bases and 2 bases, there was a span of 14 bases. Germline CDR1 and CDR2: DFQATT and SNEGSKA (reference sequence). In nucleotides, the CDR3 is TGCAGTGCTAGAGATCCGTGGACTACAACCTACGAGCAGTACTTC. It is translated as CSARDPWTTTYEQYF.

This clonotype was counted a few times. For the CDR3, the DNA is TGTGCCAGCAGCTTGATAACCCAAGACAGGGGAAGCGCGATGTTTTTT. It is translated as CASSLITQDRGSAMFF. This chain links TRBV7-8 with TRBJ1-4; 8 bases are shared with TRBD1. The CDR3 consists of 16 residues. The junction had 18 bases not matched to a gene; V was cut back by 3 bases and J by 15 bases. The germline V gene has CDR1 SGHVS and CDR2 FQNEAQ.

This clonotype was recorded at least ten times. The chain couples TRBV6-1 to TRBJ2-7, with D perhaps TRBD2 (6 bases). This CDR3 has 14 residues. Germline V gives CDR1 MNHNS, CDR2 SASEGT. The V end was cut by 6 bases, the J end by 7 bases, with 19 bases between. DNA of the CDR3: TGTGCCAGCAGAACTGGGGGGAGTAAGGGTGAGCAGTACTTC. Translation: CASRTGGSKGEQYF.

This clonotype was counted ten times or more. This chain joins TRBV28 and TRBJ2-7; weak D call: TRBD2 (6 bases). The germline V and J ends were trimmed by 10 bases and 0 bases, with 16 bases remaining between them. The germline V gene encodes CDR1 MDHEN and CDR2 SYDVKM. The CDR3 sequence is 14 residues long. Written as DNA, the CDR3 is TGTGCCACCCACGTCGGAGGGCCCTCCTACGAGCAGTACTTC. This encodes CATHVGGPSYEQYF.

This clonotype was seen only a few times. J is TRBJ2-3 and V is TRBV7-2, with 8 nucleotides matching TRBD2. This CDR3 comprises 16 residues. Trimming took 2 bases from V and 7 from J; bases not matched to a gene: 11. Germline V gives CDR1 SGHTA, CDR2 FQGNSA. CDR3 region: CASSLHLGRAQYTQYF. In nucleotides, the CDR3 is TGTGCCAGCAGCTTACATCTCGGGAGGGCCCAATATACGCAGTATTTT.

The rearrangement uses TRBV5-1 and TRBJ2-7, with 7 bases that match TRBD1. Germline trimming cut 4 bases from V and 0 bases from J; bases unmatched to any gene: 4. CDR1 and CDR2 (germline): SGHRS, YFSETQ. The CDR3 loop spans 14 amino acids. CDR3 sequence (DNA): TGCGCCAGCAGCGAGGCAGGGGGCTCCTACGAGCAGTACTTC. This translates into CASSEAGGSYEQYF.

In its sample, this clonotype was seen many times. This chain's CDR3 is CASSLYNSPLHF. CDR3 DNA: TGTGCCAGCAGCCTTTATAATTCACCCCTCCACTTT. The gene calls are TRBV7-9 and TRBJ1-6; no firm D call. The CDR3 consists of 12 residues. From germline, CDR1 is SEHNR and CDR2 FQNEAQ (reference sequence). Trimming took off 5 bases at V and 4 bases at J, with 3 bases between the two ends.

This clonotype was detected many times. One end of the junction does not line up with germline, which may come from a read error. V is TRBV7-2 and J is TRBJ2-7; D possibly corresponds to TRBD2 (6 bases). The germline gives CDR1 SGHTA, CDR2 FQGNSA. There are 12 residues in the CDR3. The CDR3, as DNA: TGTGCCAGCAGCTCCCCGTGGAGGGAGCAATACTTC. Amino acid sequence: CASSSPWREQYF.

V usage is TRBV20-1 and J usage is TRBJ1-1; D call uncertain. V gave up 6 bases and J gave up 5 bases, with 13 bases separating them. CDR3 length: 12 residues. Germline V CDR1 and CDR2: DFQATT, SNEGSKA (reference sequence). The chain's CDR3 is CSAEPDQTEAFF. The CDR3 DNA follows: TGCAGTGCAGAACCAGACCAGACTGAAGCTTTCTTT.

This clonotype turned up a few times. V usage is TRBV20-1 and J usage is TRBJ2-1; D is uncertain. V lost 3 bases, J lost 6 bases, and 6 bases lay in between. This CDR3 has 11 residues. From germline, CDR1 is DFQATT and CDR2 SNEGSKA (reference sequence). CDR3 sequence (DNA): TGCAGTGCTAGGGTAGGCAATGAGCAGTTCTTC. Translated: CSARVGNEQFF.

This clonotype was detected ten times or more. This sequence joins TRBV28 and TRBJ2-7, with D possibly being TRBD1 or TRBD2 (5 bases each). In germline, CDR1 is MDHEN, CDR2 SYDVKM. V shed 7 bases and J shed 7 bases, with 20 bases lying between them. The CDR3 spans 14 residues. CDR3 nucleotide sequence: TGTGCCAGCAACCCGGGGCACTGGCAGGGTGAGCAGTACTTC. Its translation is CASNPGHWQGEQYF.

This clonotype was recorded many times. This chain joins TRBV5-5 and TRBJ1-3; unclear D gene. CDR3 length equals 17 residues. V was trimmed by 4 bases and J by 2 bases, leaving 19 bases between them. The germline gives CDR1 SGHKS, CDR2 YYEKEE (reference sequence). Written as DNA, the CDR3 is TGTGCCAGCAGCCCTTATCTCTACGAACTCACTGGAAACACCATATATTTT. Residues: CASSPYLYELTGNTIYF. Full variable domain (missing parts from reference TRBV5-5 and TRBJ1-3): DAGVTQSPTHLIKTRGQQVTLRCSPISGHKSVSWYQQVLGQGPQFIFQYYEKEERGRGNFPDRFSARQFPNYSSELNVNALLLGDSALYLCASSPYLYELTGNTIYFGEGSWLTVV.

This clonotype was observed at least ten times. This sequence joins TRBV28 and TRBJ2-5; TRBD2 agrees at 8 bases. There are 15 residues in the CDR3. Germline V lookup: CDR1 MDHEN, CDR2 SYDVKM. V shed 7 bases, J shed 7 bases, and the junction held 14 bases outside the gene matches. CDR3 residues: CASTSLSGEGGTQYF. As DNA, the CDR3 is TGTGCCAGCACCTCCCTTAGCGGGGAGGGGGGGACCCAGTACTTC.